This is a list of T cell receptor beta chains from one sample in a study of CXCR3-negative and CXCR3-positive naive CD8 T cells. Each CDR3 protein gets one entry in TCRdb, which reprocessed the 5' RACE reads and gives no DNA. Recorded for this sample: about 150,000 distinct CDR3 sequences. Sample: naive CXCR3+ CD8+ T cells from blood. The receptors were sampled from a human donor in good health. Some clones in this sample may be carry-over from other donors' samples. Both conserved end residues are part of each CDR3. The order of the fields is J gene, V gene, CDR3 protein.

J: TRBJ2-3
V: TRBV6-5
CDR3: CASSPVSRGADTQYF

J: TRBJ2-7
V: TRBV6-6
CDR3: CASSNDRGTGEQYF

J: TRBJ2-1
V: TRBV3-1
CDR3: CASSQDLSLYNEQFF

J: TRBJ2-7
V: TRBV20-1
CDR3: CSARDLAGILAYEQYF

J: TRBJ2-5
V: TRBV12-2
CDR3: CASRRELPETQYF

J: TRBJ2-1
V: TRBV28
CDR3: CASTSPLTYNEQFF

J: TRBJ2-1
V: TRBV19
CDR3: CASSIGSGPHSYNEQFF

J: TRBJ1-2
V: TRBV9
CDR3: CASSDYRGDRGRTKDGYTF

J: TRBJ2-7
V: TRBV15
CDR3: CATSRDRRWGLTYEQYF

J: TRBJ1-2
V: TRBV28
CDR3: CASSLWDLGDYGYTF

J: TRBJ2-1
V: TRBV28
CDR3: CAVALPGNPNEQFF

J: TRBJ1-4
V: TRBV29-1
CDR3: CSADWGREKLFF

J: TRBJ2-1
V: TRBV20-1
CDR3: CSASSGLAAYNEQFF

J: TRBJ2-7
V: TRBV29-1
CDR3: CSVEDWRLAGDGVGYEQYF

J: TRBJ1-4
V: TRBV7-9
CDR3: CASSAVLIREKLFF

J: TRBJ2-7
V: TRBV19
CDR3: CASSIGGGTYEQYF

J: TRBJ2-7
V: TRBV5-1
CDR3: CASSLAAGGYEQYF

J: TRBJ2-1
V: TRBV4-1
CDR3: CASSQAVAGMEQFF

J: TRBJ2-1
V: TRBV13
CDR3: CASSFFDREAYNEQFF

J: TRBJ2-1
V: TRBV4-3
CDR3: CASSPSGENYNEQFF

J: TRBJ1-5
V: TRBV6-2/TRBV6-3
CDR3: CASNYRGSQPQHF

J: TRBJ2-7
V: TRBV4-1
CDR3: CASSQGGPSSYEQYF

J: TRBJ1-3
V: TRBV24-1
CDR3: CATRDRDENTIYF

J: TRBJ1-3
V: TRBV7-9
CDR3: CASSSTDREPYTIYF

J: TRBJ2-7
V: TRBV20-1
CDR3: CSARDPDSTYEQYF

J: TRBJ2-7
V: TRBV28
CDR3: CASSFTGGSSEQYF

J: TRBJ2-2
V: TRBV15
CDR3: CATSVRDCNTGELFF

J: TRBJ1-6
V: TRBV29-1
CDR3: CSVRETSRDRANSPLHF

J: TRBJ2-5
V: TRBV12-3/TRBV12-4
CDR3: CASSLMGTQYF

J: TRBJ2-3
V: TRBV9
CDR3: CASSAAGTTDTQYF

J: TRBJ1-2
V: TRBV7-6
CDR3: CASSLEMSQGAKGKDGYTF

J: TRBJ2-6
V: TRBV7-3
CDR3: CASSLGFGDSGANVLTF

J: TRBJ2-7
V: TRBV7-6
CDR3: CASSLWDGGVSYEQYF

J: TRBJ1-2
V: TRBV29-1
CDR3: CSVPKTTNYGYTF

J: TRBJ1-1
V: TRBV2
CDR3: CASKVGPDRDTEAFF

J: TRBJ1-4
V: TRBV7-9
CDR3: CASSLAVDELFF

J: TRBJ1-5
V: TRBV28
CDR3: CATTMGVAQPQHF

J: TRBJ2-1
V: TRBV12-3/TRBV12-4
CDR3: CASSLTPGQGGDEQFF

J: TRBJ1-1
V: TRBV3-1
CDR3: CASSLHPQGLTLGYTEAFF

J: TRBJ2-7
V: TRBV23-1
CDR3: CASSQSRGQGCDEQYF

J: TRBJ2-5
V: TRBV21-1
CDR3: CASSKSKLGQQETQYF

J: TRBJ2-1
V: TRBV29-1
CDR3: CSARSAGVREQFF

J: TRBJ1-2
V: TRBV12-3/TRBV12-4
CDR3: CASTGGYGYTF

J: TRBJ1-2
V: TRBV12-3/TRBV12-4
CDR3: CASTPTGTVNYGYTF

J: TRBJ2-4
V: TRBV19
CDR3: CASRPRGVNIQYF

J: TRBJ2-1
V: TRBV6-1
CDR3: CASSMEFGLSSYNEQFF

J: TRBJ1-1
V: TRBV5-1
CDR3: CASSTASGAVEAFF

J: TRBJ1-2
V: TRBV29-1
CDR3: CSVVLGQALNYGYTF

J: TRBJ2-7
V: TRBV5-1
CDR3: CASSLGTEQYF

J: TRBJ2-1
V: TRBV10-3
CDR3: CAISESGNEQFF